Listed below are T cell receptor beta chains from one sample, sequenced in a study of T cell repertoires in cytomegalovirus infection. TCRdb itself ran the reads through MiXCR, one entry per CDR3 protein. Among 120,000 to 150,000 distinct CDR3 sequences, about 6.3% were seen once, and the ten largest hold 18%. The sample taken for sequencing was PBMCs. These receptors were taken from a human donor in good health (CMV status not recorded). Some clones in this sample may be carry-over from other donors' samples. The CDR3 runs from the conserved cysteine through the conserved F or W. Each record gives: J gene, D gene, V gene, clone size, CDR3 DNA, CDR3 protein. A D gene is named only where the DNA matches it firmly. Clone size is stated in some rows and not others, as once, few, many or a class when expanded.

j_gene: TRBJ1-2; d_gene: NA; v_gene: TRBV28; abundance: many; CDR3nt: TGTGCCAGCAGTTTAGTCCGAGGAGGTTTTGGATATGGCTACACCTTC; CDR3aa: CASSLVRGGFGYGYTF
j_gene: TRBJ2-1; d_gene: NA; v_gene: TRBV18; abundance: few; CDR3nt: TGTGCCAGCTCACCACCTTCAGGGGAGGGTCGCAATGAGCAGTTCTTC; CDR3aa: CASSPPSGEGRNEQFF
j_gene: TRBJ2-3; d_gene: TRBD2; v_gene: TRBV30; abundance: NA; CDR3nt: TGTGCCTGGAGTTCACCCTCGGCTAGCGGGATTGATACGCAGTATTTT; CDR3aa: CAWSSPSASGIDTQYF
j_gene: TRBJ2-7; d_gene: TRBD1; v_gene: TRBV12-3/TRBV12-4; abundance: many; CDR3nt: TGTGCCAGCAGTACAGGGGGACAGTCCTACGAGCAGTACTTC; CDR3aa: CASSTGGQSYEQYF
j_gene: TRBJ2-1; d_gene: NA; v_gene: TRBV6-2/TRBV6-3; abundance: many; CDR3nt: TGTGCCAGCAGTTACGCCCACAGTATCGATGAGCAGTTCTTC; CDR3aa: CASSYAHSIDEQFF
j_gene: TRBJ2-3; d_gene: TRBD1; v_gene: TRBV9; abundance: many; CDR3nt: TGTGCCAGCAGCGTGTGGGACAGGACTACAGATACGCAGTATTTT; CDR3aa: CASSVWDRTTDTQYF
j_gene: TRBJ1-3; d_gene: NA; v_gene: TRBV10-2; abundance: many; CDR3nt: TGCGCCAGCAGTCCCAGTGGAACTGGAAACACCATATATTTT; CDR3aa: CASSPSGTGNTIYF
j_gene: TRBJ2-7; d_gene: NA; v_gene: TRBV7-2; abundance: many; CDR3nt: TGTGCCAGCAGAGGGGCAGTGGAATACGCCTACGAGCAGTACTTC; CDR3aa: CASRGAVEYAYEQYF
j_gene: TRBJ2-5; d_gene: NA; v_gene: TRBV2; abundance: many; CDR3nt: TGTGCCAGCAAGGTCCAGGCAAGCCAAGAGACCCAGTACTTC; CDR3aa: CASKVQASQETQYF
j_gene: TRBJ2-1; d_gene: NA; v_gene: TRBV4-1; abundance: many; CDR3nt: TGCGCCAGCAGCCAAGAGGTCCTCTCCTACAATGAGCAGTTCTTC; CDR3aa: CASSQEVLSYNEQFF
j_gene: TRBJ1-3; d_gene: NA; v_gene: TRBV4-3; abundance: many; CDR3nt: TGCGCCAGCAGCCAAGATGGACAGCCGAAGATCACTGGAAACACCATATATTTT; CDR3aa: CASSQDGQPKITGNTIYF
j_gene: TRBJ1-6; d_gene: TRBD1; v_gene: TRBV28; abundance: few; CDR3nt: TGTGCCAGCAGCTTGGGACAGGGGCCGAGCTCCTATAATTCACCCCTCCACTTT; CDR3aa: CASSLGQGPSSYNSPLHF
j_gene: TRBJ1-2; d_gene: NA; v_gene: TRBV19; abundance: NA; CDR3nt: TGTGCCAGCCAGGGATCAGGGGCCTATGGCTACACCTTC; CDR3aa: CASQGSGAYGYTF
j_gene: TRBJ2-7; d_gene: NA; v_gene: TRBV7-2; abundance: many; CDR3nt: TGTGCCAGCAGCTTGTCCGTAAGCAGCGCCTACGAGCAGTACTTC; CDR3aa: CASSLSVSSAYEQYF
j_gene: TRBJ1-6; d_gene: TRBD1; v_gene: TRBV15; abundance: NA; CDR3nt: TGTGCCACCAGCAGGTCCCCGGGACAGGACTTCGGTAATTCACCCCTCCACTTT; CDR3aa: CATSRSPGQDFGNSPLHF
j_gene: TRBJ1-5; d_gene: NA; v_gene: TRBV20-1; abundance: many; CDR3nt: TGCAGTGCTAGAGCTCGAGGGAGTTTTGGAGATCAGCCCCAGCATTTT; CDR3aa: CSARARGSFGDQPQHF
j_gene: TRBJ2-7; d_gene: NA; v_gene: TRBV9; abundance: many; CDR3nt: TGTGCCAGCAGCGTAGGACCTTCCTACGAGCAGTACTTC; CDR3aa: CASSVGPSYEQYF
j_gene: TRBJ1-2; d_gene: NA; v_gene: TRBV6-5; abundance: many; CDR3nt: TGTGCCAGCAGTTACTCGAAAACGAGGGCGTACAACTATGGCTACACCTTC; CDR3aa: CASSYSKTRAYNYGYTF
j_gene: TRBJ2-7; d_gene: NA; v_gene: TRBV7-2; abundance: many; CDR3nt: TGTGCCAGCAGCTTAGAGGTAAATCTAGAGCAGTACTTC; CDR3aa: CASSLEVNLEQYF
j_gene: TRBJ2-2; d_gene: NA; v_gene: TRBV7-2; abundance: many; CDR3nt: TGTGCCAGCAGCAAAAACTCTAGGGTTAGCACCGGGGAGCTGTTTTTT; CDR3aa: CASSKNSRVSTGELFF
j_gene: TRBJ2-1; d_gene: TRBD2; v_gene: TRBV7-2; abundance: many; CDR3nt: TGTGCCAGCAGCTTAGGGGCTAGCGGGTTCCCCCTCTACAATGAGCAGTTCTTC; CDR3aa: CASSLGASGFPLYNEQFF
j_gene: TRBJ1-1; d_gene: NA; v_gene: TRBV28; abundance: many; CDR3nt: TGTGCCACCCTCCCTGGTAGAAACACTGAAGCTTTCTTT; CDR3aa: CATLPGRNTEAFF
j_gene: TRBJ1-4; d_gene: NA; v_gene: TRBV29-1; abundance: few; CDR3nt: TGCAGCGCCCGAGGTCTAAATGAAAAACTGTTTTTT; CDR3aa: CSARGLNEKLFF